This TCR beta chain originates from a study of CD8+ T cells in alopecia areata. TCR sequencing used cDNA made by reverse transcription of extracted RNA. Only in-frame clones appear in the TCRdb table, and some are missing; sequencing was by immunoSEQ multiplex PCR. The table lists 190,000 or so clones, about 60% of them singletons. Regarding treatment: oral pan-JAK inhibitor, 5-10 mg twice daily. The germline gives CDR1 LNHDA, CDR2 SQIVND (reference sequence). The CDR3 length is 11 residues. Trimming pared 8 bases from V and 4 bases from J, leaving 8 bases between. This clone was observed a few times. Specimen: CD8+ T cells sorted from blood, collected at week 24, from a patient treated with tofacitinib. This TCR came from a human donor with alopecia areata. The genes are TRBV19 and TRBJ1-1, with unresolved D. CDR3 in amino acids: CASPSATEAFF. The CDR3 DNA follows: TGTGCCAGTCCTTCGGCCACTGAAGCTTTCTTT. Combining the CDR3 with reference TRBV19 and TRBJ1-1 gives the whole variable domain DGGITQSPKYLFRKEGQNVTLSCEQNLNHDAMYWYRQDPGQGLRLIYYSQIVNDFQKGDIAEGYSVSREKKESFPLTVTSAQKNPTAFYLCASPSATEAFFGQGTRLTVV.